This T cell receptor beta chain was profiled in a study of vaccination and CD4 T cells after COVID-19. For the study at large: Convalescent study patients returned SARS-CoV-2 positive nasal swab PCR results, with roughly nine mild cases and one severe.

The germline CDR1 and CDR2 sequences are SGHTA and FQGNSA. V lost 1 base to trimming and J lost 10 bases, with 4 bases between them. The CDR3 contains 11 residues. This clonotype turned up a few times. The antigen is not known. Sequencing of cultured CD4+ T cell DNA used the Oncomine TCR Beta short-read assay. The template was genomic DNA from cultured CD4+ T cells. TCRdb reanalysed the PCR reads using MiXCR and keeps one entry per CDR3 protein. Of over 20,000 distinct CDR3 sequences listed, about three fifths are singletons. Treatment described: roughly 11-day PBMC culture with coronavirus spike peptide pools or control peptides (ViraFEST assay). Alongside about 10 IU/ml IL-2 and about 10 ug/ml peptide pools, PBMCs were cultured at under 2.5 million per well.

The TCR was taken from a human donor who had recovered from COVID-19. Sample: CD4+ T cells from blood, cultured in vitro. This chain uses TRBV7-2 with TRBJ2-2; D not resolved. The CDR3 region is CASSLEVELFF. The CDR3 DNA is TGTGCCAGCAGCTTAGAGGTGGAGCTGTTTTTT.